This T cell receptor (beta chain) was observed in a study of blood T cell repertoires in COVID-19 (dated by TCRdb to 2020 to 2021). About the investigation overall: Samples from collaborators originated in the United States, Italy and Spain and spanned both the acute and convalescent phases of COVID-19. The prospective study material was composed of cDNA or gDNA derived from T cells, B-cell-depleted T cells, or PBMCs. The dataset comprised deeply sampled blood TCRbeta repertoires from subjects exposed to, actively infected with, or recovered from COVID-19. Where available, HLA class I and class II types were obtained from metadata supplied by the sample provider rather than from assay-based typing. The repertoires were released in a freely available public database intended as a resource for research on the immune response to SARS-CoV-2. Samples came from the ongoing ImmuneRACE study (first 160 participants) plus 1,254 subjects from 6 global collaborators. Nearly every sample came with metadata listing a de-identified subject ID, COVID-19 status, age in years and sex. General findings and caveats noted by the study authors: How much clinical and demographic metadata was included differed by source and by participant, and the metadata was provided uncurated.

As concerns this clone: Its antigen is unknown. Base qualities are missing; no much larger clone stands one base away.

The immunoSEQ Assay, a bias-controlled multiplex PCR, was used to amplify TCRbeta CDR3 regions from genomic DNA. The original methods were these. The number of nucleated cells in each sample was estimated from the amplification of reference gene primers within the assay. To quantify the absolute abundance of each unique TCRbeta CDR3 rearrangement, sequence reads were collapsed and filtered. For each sample, productive Simpson clonality was calculated as the square root of Simpson's diversity index across productive rearrangements. Here the immuneACCESS table is served through TCRdb, limited to in-frame sequences with V and J called. Missing clones are a known gap in these copies; in checked studies unresolved V genes cover under half, and the rest lacks a known reason. That table is the source of V, J and clone size, and D and trimming were worked out from the DNA. The table for this sample lists roughly 200,000 clones; roughly 83% of them were counted only once. Around 5% of the sample is in the top ten clones.

Enrolling through a virtual design, the prospective study's participants ranged in age from roughly 18 to 90 years and lived across roughly 24 United States geographic areas. To assign participants to cohorts, the prospective study relied on clinical history that participants themselves reported in a screening survey and a study questionnaire. In the prospective study, mobile phlebotomists collected whole blood, serum and a nasopharyngeal or oropharyngeal swab from each participant. Prospective study participants could optionally give additional blood draws and questionnaires over an approximately 2-month period. Before DNA extraction, prospective study blood samples were shipped either frozen or at room temperature. Trimmed from V: 8 bases; trimmed from J: 9 bases; junction bases lacking a gene match: 7. Per the germline V gene (reference sequence), MNHEY is the CDR1 and SMNVEV is the CDR2. Inclusive of the bounding cysteine and phenylalanine, the CDR3 is 13 residues long. Solely the CDR3 DNA is kept, with 39 bases framed from the first base.

Rearrangement joined TRBV27 to TRBJ1-6; 7 of the junction bases match TRBD1. This clonotype was sampled from a man aged 40-50 years with acute COVID-19. The sample consisted of PBMCs or T cells enriched from blood (not recorded which). The CDR3 protein is CASSLGGGSPLHF. The sequenced DNA is TGTGCCAGCTCCCTAGGGGGCGGTTCACCCCTCCACTTT.